These 24 T cell receptor beta chains originate from one sample sequenced in a study of T cells in Graves' hyperthyroidism and ophthalmopathy. Amplification of TCR beta CDR3 regions used RNA as the template. Primed by the HTBI set, a first-round RT-PCR was run on the TCR CDR3. TCRdb called the multiplex PCR reads again in MiXCR, with one record for every CDR3 protein. The table has 500,000 or so distinct CDR3 sequences, approximately 16% seen once. The sequencing sample was made of blood. All receptors derive from a woman in her 30s with Graves' ophthalmopathy.

In its sample, this clonotype was seen once. The V gene is TRBV19, the J gene TRBJ1-6, with no clear D. Germline assignment: CDR1 LNHDA and CDR2 SQIVND (reference sequence). Trimming took 9 bases from V and 1 from J, leaving 7 bases between them. The CDR3 has 13 amino acids. This CDR3 reads CASRGSYNSPLHF. The CDR3 bases are TGTGCCAGCCGGGGTTCCTATAATTCACCCCTCCACTTT. Full variable domain (remainder filled in from reference TRBV19 and TRBJ1-6): DGGITQSPKYLFRKEGQNVTLSCEQNLNHDAMYWYRQDPGQGLRLIYYSQIVNDFQKGDIAEGYSVSREKKESFPLTVTSAQKNPTAFYLCASRGSYNSPLHFGNGTRLTVT.

The gene calls are TRBV19 and TRBJ2-1; 7 nucleotides align to TRBD2. The germline gives CDR1 LNHDA, CDR2 SQIVND (reference sequence). Trimming removed 2 bases from V and 3 bases from J; junction bases left unmatched: 7. The CDR3 loop spans 16 amino acids. As DNA, the CDR3 is TGTGCCAGTAGTATAAGGCGGGAGTCGGTCTACAATGAGCAGTTCTTC. Translated: CASSIRRESVYNEQFF.

This clonotype occurred a few times. The V and J genes are TRBV7-8 and TRBJ2-7, with a tentative D call TRBD1 (7 bases). The V gene lost 5 bases and the J gene lost 6 bases, with 11 bases spanning the gap. The CDR3 contains 12 residues. From germline, CDR1 is SGHVS and CDR2 FQNEAQ. CDR3: CASSAQGGEQYF. CDR3 DNA sequence: TGTGCCAGCAGCGCCCAGGGGGGCGAGCAGTACTTC. Looking up the rest from reference TRBV7-8 and TRBJ2-7 gives the full variable domain: GAGVSQSPRYKVAKRGQDVALRCDPISGHVSLFWYQQALGQGPEFLTYFQNEAQLDKSGLPSDRFFAERPEGSVSTLKIQRTQQEDSAVYLCASSAQGGEQYFGPGTRLTVT.

The chain combines TRBV5-4 with TRBJ2-2; 7 nucleotides match TRBD1. CDR3 length: 16 amino acids. The V and J ends lost 4 bases and 4 bases, in that order; junction bases with no gene match: 10. Germline V gene data show CDR1 as SGHNT and CDR2 as YYREEE (reference sequence). The CDR3 is CASSTHRQGTTGELFF. The CDR3 DNA reads TGTGCCAGCAGCACCCACCGACAGGGAACCACCGGGGAGCTGTTTTTT.

This clonotype was counted ten times or more. The chain combines TRBV28 with TRBJ2-7; D is possibly TRBD1 (6 bases). Germline CDR1 MDHEN, CDR2 SYDVKM. V lost 2 bases, J lost 4 bases, and 15 bases lay in between. The length of the CDR3 is 15 residues. In DNA, the CDR3 is TGTGCCAGCAGTTTACCCGCCACAGGGAAGTACGAGCAGTACTTC. Protein: CASSLPATGKYEQYF.

Only a few counts were recorded for this clonotype. The chain recombines TRBV15 with TRBJ1-5, with D uncertain. The V gene's germline CDR1 is LNHNV and CDR2 YYDKDF (reference sequence). V lost 0 bases and J lost 6, with 6 bases in between. The CDR3 extends over 13 amino acids. CDR3 bases: TGTGCCACCAGCAGAGATTTAGGTCAGCCCCAGCATTTT. Protein product: CATSRDLGQPQHF. The entire variable domain, with the rest obtained from reference TRBV15 and TRBJ1-5, is as follows: DAMVIQNPRYQVTQFGKPVTLSCSQTLNHNVMYWYQQKSSQAPKLLFHYYDKDFNNEADTPDNFQSRRPNTSFCFLDIRSPGLGDTAMYLCATSRDLGQPQHFGDGTRLSIL.

A few counts support this clonotype. The V call is TRBV6-1, the J call TRBJ2-7, with TRBD2 identical over 8 bases. Trimming at V came to 3 bases and at J to 6 bases, leaving 4 bases not matched to a gene. Germline V gene lookup returns CDR1 MNHNS and CDR2 SASEGT. CDR3 size: 13 residues. In nucleotides, the CDR3 is TGTGCCAGCAGTGATAGGGCGGGGGGCGAGCAGTACTTC. Translating it yields CASSDRAGGEQYF.

The chain uses TRBV7-3 and TRBJ1-6; D ambiguous. The germline V gene encodes CDR1 SGHTA and CDR2 FQGTGA. CDR3 length: 13 residues. With 3 bases removed from V and 6 bases from J, the gap between germline ends came to 6 bases. CDR3 residues: CASSFLSNSPLHF. CDR3 bases: TGTGCCAGCAGCTTTTTATCTAATTCACCCCTCCACTTT.

There are many counts of this clonotype. This sequence joins TRBV11-1 and TRBJ2-1; D is possibly TRBD2 (6 bases). The CDR3 runs to 17 residues. Between the trimmed V and J ends, which lost 1 base and 0 bases, there was a span of 13 bases. Germline-derived CDR1 and CDR2 are SGHAT and FQDESV (reference sequence). This CDR3 reads CASSLDTGLRSYNEQFF. Written as DNA, the CDR3 is TGTGCCAGCAGCTTAGATACCGGACTACGCTCCTACAATGAGCAGTTCTTC. The full variable domain, in which reference TRBV11-1 and TRBJ2-1 provide the parts outside the CDR3, is EAEVAQSPRYKITEKSQAVAFWCDPISGHATLYWYRQILGQGPELLVQFQDESVVDDSQLPKDRFSAERLKGVDSTLKIQPAELGDSAMYLCASSLDTGLRSYNEQFFGPGTRLTVL.

This clonotype was observed a few times. The rearrangement joins TRBV5-1 to TRBJ2-5, with 7 positions matching TRBD1. V was pared by 4 bases and J by 2 bases, with 5 bases of the junction left unmatched. The CDR3 extends over 14 amino acids. The germline V gene has CDR1 SGHRS and CDR2 YFSETQ. CDR3 loop: CASSPLGQQETQYF. The DNA of the CDR3 is TGCGCCAGCAGCCCCCTGGGACAGCAAGAGACCCAGTACTTC.

The chain links TRBV28 to TRBJ2-7; TRBD2 might be the D (5 bases). V was shortened by 3 bases and J by 3 bases, with 9 bases between the two germline ends. Germline V CDR1 and CDR2: MDHEN, SYDVKM. The CDR3 covers 13 residues. The CDR3 loop is CASSFRAGYEQYF. The CDR3 DNA sequence: TGTGCCAGCAGTTTCCGGGCGGGCTACGAGCAGTACTTC.

V usage is TRBV4-1 and J usage is TRBJ1-2; no firm D call. The CDR3 contains 16 residues. Germline CDR1 reads MGHRA; CDR2 reads YSYEKL. V shed 0 bases and J shed 0 bases, with 11 bases lying between them. Here the CDR3 reads CASSQDRTFANYGYTF. The CDR3 region has the DNA TGCGCCAGCAGCCAAGATCGAACATTCGCTAACTATGGCTACACCTTC.

In this sample, this clonotype turned up many times. V is TRBV6-2 or TRBV6-3 and J is TRBJ2-2; 13 bases map to TRBD2. The CDR3 is 16 residues long. The germline V gene encodes CDR1 MNHEY and CDR2 SVGEGT. V dropped 10 bases and J dropped 1; count of bases not matched to a gene: 6. The CDR3 DNA is TGTGCCACCTTGGGACTAGCGGGAAGGAACACCGGGGAGCTGTTTTTT. Amino acids: CATLGLAGRNTGELFF.

With regard to this clonotype: Relative to the germline gene, one junction end is altered; a read error may explain this. The V gene is TRBV10-3, the J gene TRBJ2-1; TRBD2 matches at 10 bases. Germline CDR1 ENHRY, CDR2 SYGVKD. The CDR3 spans 23 residues. The CDR3 reads CASSYSILGVGSLAGDRYNEQFF. DNA of the CDR3: TGTGCCAGCAGTTACTCGATCCTAGGTGTGGGTTCCCTAGCGGGAGACCGGTACAATGAGCAGTTCTTC.

This chain links TRBV20-1 with TRBJ1-4; TRBD1 aligns across 10 bases. Germline V gives CDR1 DFQATT, CDR2 SNEGSKA (reference sequence). The CDR3 contains 13 residues. The J segment lost 5 bases and the V segment lost 5 bases, leaving 2 bases of the junction unmatched. DNA for the CDR3: TGCAGTGCTTGGACAGGGGGGAATGAAAAACTGTTTTTT. It codes for CSAWTGGNEKLFF.

The sample holds many counts of this clonotype. The chain is built from TRBV28 and TRBJ2-7; either TRBD1 or TRBD2 may fit D (5 bases each). This CDR3 has 12 residues. Germline V gives CDR1 MDHEN, CDR2 SYDVKM. V shed 8 bases and J shed 3 bases, with 11 bases lying between them. The CDR3 spells CASHGTLYEQYF. CDR3 coding DNA: TGTGCCAGCCACGGGACCCTCTACGAGCAGTACTTC. The full variable domain, with the rest looked up from reference TRBV28 and TRBJ2-7, is DVKVTQSSRYLVKRTGEKVFLECVQDMDHENMFWYRQDPGLGLRLIYFSYDVKMKEKGDIPEGYSVSREKKERFSLILESASTNQTSMYLCASHGTLYEQYFGPGTRLTVT.

This clonotype was picked up a small number of times. V gene TRBV20-1 combines with J gene TRBJ1-4; no definite D call. V lost 1 base to trimming and J lost 5 bases, with 14 bases between them. From germline, CDR1 is DFQATT and CDR2 SNEGSKA (reference sequence). The CDR3 consists of 15 residues. In DNA form, the CDR3 reads TGCAGTGCTAGAGGTGGAGCGGCCGTAAATGAAAAACTGTTTTTT. Encoded protein: CSARGGAAVNEKLFF.

Comments on this clonotype: One end of the junction varies from germline; a read error may be responsible. This rearrangement joins TRBV28 to TRBJ2-7; 9 positions agree with TRBD2. The CDR3 is 15 residues long. The germline CDR1 and CDR2 sequences are MDHEN and SYDVKM. The CDR3 region has the DNA TGTGCCAGCAGACCGCGGGGGGGAAGCTCCTACGAGCAGTGCTTC. Its protein is CASRPRGGSSYEQCF.

In its sample, this clonotype was seen a few times. The gene calls are TRBV7-3 and TRBJ2-1, with a tentative D call TRBD1 (5 bases). The CDR3 is 14 residues long. V was pared by 6 bases and J by 9 bases, with 18 bases between. Per germline, CDR1 SGHTA and CDR2 FQGTGA. The CDR3 region has the DNA TGTGCCAGCAGGGGCTCGACAGTTTTCGGTGAGCAGTTCTTC. Encoded protein: CASRGSTVFGEQFF.

The chain employs TRBV4-2 and TRBJ2-5; possibly TRBD1 for D (6 bases). V lost 1 base, J lost 2 bases, and 17 bases lay in between. There are 17 residues in the CDR3. Per germline, CDR1 LGHNA and CDR2 YNFKEQ. Here the CDR3 reads CASSQAATGSTQETQYF. The DNA for the CDR3 is TGTGCCAGCAGCCAAGCCGCGACAGGCTCTACACAAGAGACCCAGTACTTC.

This clonotype was detected only a few times. The chain uses TRBV19 and TRBJ2-1, with 9 bases fitting TRBD2. J lost 4 bases, V lost 1 base, and 17 bases had no gene match. This CDR3 is 20 amino acids long. Germline values: CDR1 LNHDA, CDR2 SQIVND (reference sequence). The CDR3 loop reads CASSIVVLSSGEGPYNEQFF. CDR3 DNA sequence: TGTGCCAGTAGTATAGTCGTTCTCTCTAGCGGGGAGGGCCCTTACAATGAGCAGTTCTTC.

Ten or more counts support this clonotype. The J gene is TRBJ1-1, the V gene TRBV12-3 or TRBV12-4; unclear D gene. V lost 10 bases and J lost 2, with 11 bases in between. The CDR3 loop spans 12 amino acids. CDR3 DNA sequence: TGTGCCACCCCGCCGGTCAACACTGAAGCTTTCTTT. This gives the protein CATPPVNTEAFF.

The chain has TRBV9 and TRBJ2-3; D tentatively fits TRBD1 or TRBD2 (5 bases each). This CDR3 is built from 15 residues. CDR1 and CDR2 (germline): SGDLS, YYNGEE. The V end was cut by 6 bases, the J end by 7 bases, with 21 bases between. CDR3 coding DNA: TGTGCCAGCAATACTTTCGAGGGACCTCACAATACGCAGTATTTT. Its translation: CASNTFEGPHNTQYF.

This clonotype has just a few counts. The chain carries TRBV9 and TRBJ1-2, with D maybe TRBD1 (5 bases). In germline, CDR1 is SGDLS, CDR2 YYNGEE. The V end was cut by 5 bases, the J end by 0 bases, with 20 bases between. This CDR3 region has 17 residues. This CDR3 reads CASRPEGRLGANYGYTF. The CDR3 DNA sequence: TGTGCCAGCAGACCGGAGGGGCGTTTGGGTGCTAACTATGGCTACACCTTC. Together with reference TRBV9 and TRBJ1-2, the CDR3 gives the full variable domain: DSGVTQTPKHLITATGQRVTLRCSPRSGDLSVYWYQQSLDQGLQFLIQYYNGEERAKGNILERFSAQQFPDLHSELNLSSLELGDSALYFCASRPEGRLGANYGYTFGSGTRLTVV.